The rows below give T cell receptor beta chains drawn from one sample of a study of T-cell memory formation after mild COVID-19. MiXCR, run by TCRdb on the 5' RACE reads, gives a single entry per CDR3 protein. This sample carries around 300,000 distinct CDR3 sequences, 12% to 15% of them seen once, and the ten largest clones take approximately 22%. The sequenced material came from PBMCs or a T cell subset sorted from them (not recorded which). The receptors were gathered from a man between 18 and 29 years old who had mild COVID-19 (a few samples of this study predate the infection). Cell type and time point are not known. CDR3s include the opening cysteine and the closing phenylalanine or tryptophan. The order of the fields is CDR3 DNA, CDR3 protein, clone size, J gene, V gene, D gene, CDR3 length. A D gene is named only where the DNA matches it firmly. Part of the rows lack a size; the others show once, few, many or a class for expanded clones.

CDR3 DNA: TGTGCCAGCAGTTCCCCTCCGGGAGAAGAGACCCAGTACTTC
CDR3 protein: CASSSPPGEETQYF
clone size: many
J gene: TRBJ2-5
V gene: TRBV6-5
D gene: .
CDR3 length: 14

CDR3 DNA: TGTGCCAGCAGCTTAGTCTCCCAGGGGACCTACAATGAGCAGTTCTTC
CDR3 protein: CASSLVSQGTYNEQFF
clone size: .
J gene: TRBJ2-1
V gene: TRBV7-2
D gene: .
CDR3 length: 16

CDR3 DNA: TGTGCCAGCAGCCCAGGACAGGGGGGAAAACTGTTTTTT
CDR3 protein: CASSPGQGGKLFF
clone size: many
J gene: TRBJ1-4
V gene: TRBV7-2
D gene: TRBD1
CDR3 length: 13

CDR3 DNA: TGTGCCAGCAGTTACAGGGGGACAGCTAACACTGAAGCTTTCTTT
CDR3 protein: CASSYRGTANTEAFF
clone size: .
J gene: TRBJ1-1
V gene: TRBV6-2/TRBV6-3
D gene: TRBD1
CDR3 length: 15

CDR3 DNA: TGTGCCAGCAGCCAAGTGAGGACAAACATTCAGTACTTC
CDR3 protein: CASSQVRTNIQYF
clone size: few
J gene: TRBJ2-4
V gene: TRBV4-2
D gene: .
CDR3 length: 13

CDR3 DNA: TGTGCCAGCAGTGAGATCTCGAGCTCAGAGACCCAGTACTTC
CDR3 protein: CASSEISSSETQYF
clone size: few
J gene: TRBJ2-5
V gene: TRBV2
D gene: .
CDR3 length: 14

CDR3 DNA: TGTGCCAGCAGTTACCTCATTCGCCAGGGTAGCACAGATACGCAGTATTTT
CDR3 protein: CASSYLIRQGSTDTQYF
clone size: few
J gene: TRBJ2-3
V gene: TRBV6-6
D gene: .
CDR3 length: 17

CDR3 DNA: TGTGCCAGCAGCTTAGGCAGGGGGCTGGGCTATGGCTACACCTTC
CDR3 protein: CASSLGRGLGYGYTF
clone size: many
J gene: TRBJ1-2
V gene: TRBV11-2
D gene: TRBD1
CDR3 length: 15

CDR3 DNA: TGTGCCAGCGAGGGCAGCCCCCAGGGAGATACGCAGTATTTT
CDR3 protein: CASEGSPQGDTQYF
clone size: once
J gene: TRBJ2-3
V gene: TRBV12-3/TRBV12-4
D gene: .
CDR3 length: 14

CDR3 DNA: TGTGCCAGCAGCTCCAGGACAGGGGAGGCCCTAGTGCAGTACTTC
CDR3 protein: CASSSRTGEALVQYF
clone size: few
J gene: TRBJ2-7
V gene: TRBV5-4
D gene: TRBD1
CDR3 length: 15

CDR3 DNA: TGTGCCAGCAGACAAACAGGGAGAAGCGCTGGAAACACCATATATTTT
CDR3 protein: CASRQTGRSAGNTIYF
clone size: .
J gene: TRBJ1-3
V gene: TRBV6-5
D gene: .
CDR3 length: 16

CDR3 DNA: TGTGCCAGCAGCAACCACCGGGACAGGGGATCCAATGAGCAGTTCTTC
CDR3 protein: CASSNHRDRGSNEQFF
clone size: few
J gene: TRBJ2-1
V gene: TRBV12-3/TRBV12-4
D gene: TRBD1
CDR3 length: 16

CDR3 DNA: TGCAGTGCTGGACTGTACAATGAGCAGTTCTTC
CDR3 protein: CSAGLYNEQFF
clone size: few
J gene: TRBJ2-1
V gene: TRBV20-1
D gene: .
CDR3 length: 11

CDR3 DNA: TGTGCCAGTAGTCCGACCCAGGCGGAGACCCAGTACTTC
CDR3 protein: CASSPTQAETQYF
clone size: few
J gene: TRBJ2-5
V gene: TRBV19
D gene: .
CDR3 length: 13

CDR3 DNA: TGTGCCATCAGTGAATATGTTACTAGCGGGCTGAACACCGGGGAGCTGTTTTTT
CDR3 protein: CAISEYVTSGLNTGELFF
clone size: few
J gene: TRBJ2-2
V gene: TRBV10-3
D gene: TRBD2
CDR3 length: 18

CDR3 DNA: TGCAGTGCTAGAGATGAGGGACAGGGGGTATTGTCCTATAATTCACCCCTCCACTTT
CDR3 protein: CSARDEGQGVLSYNSPLHF
clone size: few
J gene: TRBJ1-6
V gene: TRBV20-1
D gene: TRBD1
CDR3 length: 19

CDR3 DNA: TGTGCCAGCTCACCCCGTCAGGGGTATCAAGAGACCCAGTACTTC
CDR3 protein: CASSPRQGYQETQYF
clone size: .
J gene: TRBJ2-5
V gene: TRBV18
D gene: .
CDR3 length: 15